Shown below are 21 T cell receptor beta chains from a single sample sequenced in a study of T cells in Graves' hyperthyroidism and ophthalmopathy. Amplification yielded TCR beta CDR3 regions, with RNA transcripts as the source. During a first-round RT-PCR of the TCR CDR3, the HTBI primer set was used. TCRdb reprocessed the multiplex PCR reads via MiXCR and lists one record per CDR3 protein. The sample records 450,000 to 700,000 distinct CDR3 sequences, 46% being singletons. Sequencing used peripheral blood or thyroid tissue (not recorded which). These receptors were taken from an adult woman with Graves' disease, either hyperthyroidism or ophthalmopathy (not recorded which).

This clonotype was observed many times. V gene TRBV5-8 combines with J gene TRBJ2-7, with D possibly TRBD1 on 6 matching bases. The CDR3 is made up of 14 amino acids. V lost 4 bases, J lost 6 bases, and 17 bases lay in between. Germline V gives CDR1 SGHTS, CDR2 YDEGEE. CDR3 DNA: TGTGCCAGCAGCCTGGGTGGACAGTTTATCGAGCAGTACTTC. Translated, it gives CASSLGGQFIEQYF.

This clonotype was detected many times. This chain connects TRBV5-5 to TRBJ2-7, with TRBD1 matching 7 bases. Germline CDR1 SGHKS, CDR2 YYEKEE (reference sequence). This CDR3 has 14 amino acids. Germline trimming cut 3 bases from V and 2 bases from J; bases unmatched to any gene: 5. The CDR3 is CASSYFDRAYEQYF. The CDR3 DNA is TGTGCCAGCAGCTATTTCGACAGGGCCTACGAGCAGTACTTC. Full variable domain (rest looked up from reference TRBV5-5 and TRBJ2-7): DAGVTQSPTHLIKTRGQQVTLRCSPISGHKSVSWYQQVLGQGPQFIFQYYEKEERGRGNFPDRFSARQFPNYSSELNVNALLLGDSALYLCASSYFDRAYEQYFGPGTRLTVT.

Points on this clonotype: The missing conserved phenylalanine or tryptophan at the end of this CDR3 makes a read error likely. The DNA is left out, because the CDR3 cannot be placed on it with certainty; the CDR3 is given as TCRdb lists it. The chain combines TRBV5-1 with TRBJ1-3; the table calls TRBD1, which could not be checked here. The CDR3 contains 11 residues when both ends are counted. In germline, CDR1 is SGHRS, CDR2 YFSETQ. The CDR3 sequence: CASSLEGTRYA.

This clonotype occurred many times. The CDR3 DNA reads TGTGCCAGCAGCTCGACTAGCGGGCCCTCCTACGAGCAGTACTTC. Its protein product is CASSSTSGPSYEQYF. This chain links TRBV7-9 with TRBJ2-7; the match to TRBD2 covers 10 bases. This CDR3 spans 15 amino acids. Germline values: CDR1 SEHNR, CDR2 FQNEAQ (reference sequence). The ends lost 4 bases at V and 0 bases at J; junction bases unmatched: 3.

This clonotype has ten or more counts. This chain uses TRBV7-9 with TRBJ2-2; the match to TRBD1 covers 9 bases. The CDR3 runs to 16 residues. Germline V lookup: CDR1 SEHNR, CDR2 FQNEAQ (reference sequence). Trimming cost V 5 bases and J 4 bases; bases outside gene matches: 8. This chain's CDR3 is CASSLPGTGSTGELFF. CDR3 in DNA: TGTGCCAGCAGCCTCCCCGGGACAGGGTCCACCGGGGAGCTGTTTTTT.

This chain connects TRBV7-9 to TRBJ1-2; D might be TRBD1 (6 bases). CDR3 length equals 13 residues. Per the germline V gene, CDR1 is SEHNR and CDR2 is FQNEAQ (reference sequence). Trimming left V 7 bases short and J 6 bases short, with 15 bases between. CDR3 region: CASTETGFDGYTF. CDR3 coding DNA: TGTGCCAGCACCGAAACAGGGTTTGATGGCTACACCTTC.

The V call is TRBV7-2, the J call TRBJ2-7; tentatively, D is TRBD2 (5 bases). This CDR3 is 14 amino acids long. Germline values: CDR1 SGHTA, CDR2 FQGNSA. Trimming stripped 1 base from V and 8 bases from J, with 15 bases between. For the CDR3, the DNA is TGTGCCAGCAGCTTAGATTCTGGAGGAAAAAAGCAGTACTTC. The encoded protein is CASSLDSGGKKQYF.

This clonotype was detected a few times. The chain has TRBV5-6 and TRBJ1-5; D ambiguous. CDR1 SGHDT and CDR2 YYEEEE come from the germline V gene. V lost 2 bases, J lost 4 bases, and 7 bases lay in between. This CDR3 is 13 amino acids long. CDR3 sequence: CASSFGQNQPQHF. DNA of the CDR3: TGTGCCAGCAGCTTTGGGCAGAATCAGCCCCAGCATTTT.

The rearrangement links TRBV20-1 to TRBJ1-5; 8 nucleotides align to TRBD1. Germline-derived CDR1 and CDR2 are DFQATT and SNEGSKA (reference sequence). This CDR3 is built from 13 residues. J was trimmed by 5 bases and V by 0 bases; bases with no gene match: 0. The CDR3 DNA sequence: TGCAGTGCTAGAGAGACAGGGGATCAGCCCCAGCATTTT. It translates to CSARETGDQPQHF.

The chain couples TRBV2 to TRBJ2-7, with D possibly being TRBD1 or TRBD2 (5 bases each). The germline gives CDR1 SNHLY, CDR2 FYNNEI. The CDR3 totals 14 residues. The CDR3 is CATSWVGDAYEQYF. DNA for the CDR3: TGTGCTACCAGTTGGGTGGGGGATGCCTACGAGCAGTACTTC. Using reference TRBV2 and TRBJ2-7 for the parts outside the CDR3, the full variable domain is EPEVTQTPSHQVTQMGQEVILRCVPISNHLYFYWYRQILGQKVEFLVSFYNNEISEKSEIFDDQFSVERPDGSNFTLKIRSTKLEDSAMYFCATSWVGDAYEQYFGPGTRLTVT.

This sequence joins TRBV19 and TRBJ1-2, with TRBD1 identical over 7 bases. Germline-derived CDR1 and CDR2 are LNHDA and SQIVND (reference sequence). V trimming: 5 bases; J trimming: 6 bases; junction bases outside the gene matches: 9. This CDR3 is built from 14 residues. CDR3 amino acids: CASSPPDRINGYTF. Here the CDR3 DNA reads TGTGCCAGTAGTCCTCCGGACAGGATTAATGGCTACACCTTC.

J is TRBJ2-5 and V is TRBV7-9; 8 bases line up with TRBD2. Germline loops: CDR1 SEHNR, CDR2 FQNEAQ (reference sequence). With V trimmed by 4 bases and J by 3 bases, 13 bases remained unmatched. The CDR3 covers 17 residues. The CDR3 DNA is TGTGCCAGCAGCTCCGCTGGGACTAGAGGCCCCGAAGAGACCCAGTACTTC. Translated, it gives CASSSAGTRGPEETQYF.

Note on this clonotype: This may be a read error: a much more frequent sequence differs by one nucleotide. The chain combines TRBV5-8 with TRBJ1-4, with D unresolved. This CDR3 contains 12 residues. Looked up from germline, CDR1 is SGHTS and CDR2 is YDEGEE. CDR3 bases: TGTGCCGGCAGCTTGGATTCTGAAAAACTGTTTTTT. This gives the protein CAGSLDSEKLFF.

The V call is TRBV2, the J call TRBJ2-3; unclear D gene. V lost 6 bases and J lost 3, with 10 bases in between. Germline CDR1 and CDR2: SNHLY and FYNNEI. The CDR3 length is 13 residues. In nucleotides, the CDR3 is TGTGCCAGCAGCCCATTCAGAACAGATACGCAGTATTTT. Amino acid sequence: CASSPFRTDTQYF.

The rearrangement links TRBV24-1 to TRBJ2-5, with a tentative D call TRBD2 (6 bases). V shed 3 bases and J shed 5 bases, with 18 bases lying between them. The CDR3 is 16 residues long. Germline CDR1 is KGHDR and CDR2 is SFDVKD. CDR3: CATSDAGLKMWETQYF. The CDR3 coding sequence is TGTGCCACCAGTGATGCGGGACTCAAGATGTGGGAGACCCAGTACTTC.

This clonotype was observed at least ten times. Written as DNA, the CDR3 is TGCAGTGCTAGAGATCTATACCTCCATGGAGGGGCTGGGGCCAACGTCCTGACTTTC. Amino acid sequence: CSARDLYLHGGAGANVLTF. The chain uses TRBV20-1 and TRBJ2-6; D might be TRBD2 (6 bases). Trimming shortened V by 0 bases and J by 2 bases, and 20 bases separated the two germline ends. This CDR3 is built from 19 residues. Germline V gene sequence: CDR1 DFQATT, CDR2 SNEGSKA (reference sequence).

The chain uses TRBV20-1 and TRBJ1-2; TRBD1 is a possible D gene (5 bases). The ends were cut back, 6 bases at V and 7 bases at J, with 18 bases in the middle. Germline V lookup: CDR1 DFQATT, CDR2 SNEGSKA (reference sequence). This CDR3 has 13 residues. The CDR3 DNA follows: TGCAGTGCCCACCGAGGAAGGGACGGTGGCTACACCTTC. Its translation is CSAHRGRDGGYTF.

This clonotype came up many times. V gene TRBV7-9 combines with J gene TRBJ1-1; 8 nucleotides line up with TRBD1. V shed 7 bases, J shed 5 bases, and the junction held 3 bases outside the gene matches. The CDR3 loop spans 12 amino acids. CDR1 and CDR2 (germline): SEHNR, FQNEAQ (reference sequence). The CDR3 loop reads CASNRGLTEAFF. The CDR3 DNA sequence: TGTGCCAGCAACAGGGGGTTGACTGAAGCTTTCTTT.

The chain recombines TRBV30 with TRBJ2-2; no firm D call. Trimming removed 5 bases from V and 5 bases from J, with 6 bases in between. The CDR3 has 11 amino acids. Germline V gives CDR1 GTSNPN, CDR2 SVGIG (reference sequence). The DNA of the CDR3 is TGTGCCTGGGCCATAACCGGGGAGCTGTTTTTT. This translates into CAWAITGELFF.

As regards this clonotype: No conserved phenylalanine or tryptophan ends this CDR3, so it is likely a read error. No DNA is shown, since the ends of the CDR3 on it are uncertain; the CDR3 is the one TCRdb lists. The gene calls are TRBV7-3 and TRBJ1-4. Counting both end residues, the CDR3 totals 12 amino acids. In germline, CDR1 is SGHTA, CDR2 FQGTGA. CDR3 sequence: CASSLWGTSGSV.

V is TRBV11-3 and J is TRBJ2-1; the D call may be TRBD1 or TRBD2 (6 bases each). The CDR3 length is 14 residues. With 3 bases removed from V and 5 bases from J, the gap between germline ends came to 11 bases. CDR1 SGHNT and CDR2 YENEEA come from the germline V gene. In DNA, the CDR3 is TGTGCCAGCAGCTTTAGGGGGGCAAACAATGAGCAGTTCTTC. Its translation is CASSFRGANNEQFF.